This T cell receptor (beta chain) was sequenced in a study of T cells in Graves' hyperthyroidism and ophthalmopathy. Study background: Peripheral blood was obtained at initial diagnosis, preceding any treatment.

Ten or more counts support this clonotype. Using RNA transcripts as the source, TCR beta CDR3 regions were amplified. The TCR CDR3 first-round RT-PCR relied on the HTBI primer set. TCRdb reprocessed the multiplex PCR reads via MiXCR and lists one record per CDR3 protein. The table records approximately 330,000 distinct CDR3 sequences, 15% to 20% of them present only once. The hyperthyroidism patients had all been newly diagnosed, and their disease duration was under 2 months. Their ages ranged from 18 to 65 years. Exclusion of a patient resulted from uncontrolled infection, other autoimmune disease, pregnancy or lactation. Fresh peripheral blood, approximately 9.6 ml, yielded the PBMCs. This CDR3 has 13 amino acids. In germline, CDR1 is SNHLY, CDR2 FYNNEI. V dropped 6 bases and J dropped 13 bases, with 19 bases sitting between them.

This TCR came from a woman in her fifties or sixties with Graves' hyperthyroidism. The sample was blood. This chain connects TRBV2 to TRBJ2-1; D is unclear. CDR3 residues: CASRTHPNKRQFF. CDR3 bases: TGTGCCAGCAGGACACACCCAAACAAGCGTCAGTTCTTC.